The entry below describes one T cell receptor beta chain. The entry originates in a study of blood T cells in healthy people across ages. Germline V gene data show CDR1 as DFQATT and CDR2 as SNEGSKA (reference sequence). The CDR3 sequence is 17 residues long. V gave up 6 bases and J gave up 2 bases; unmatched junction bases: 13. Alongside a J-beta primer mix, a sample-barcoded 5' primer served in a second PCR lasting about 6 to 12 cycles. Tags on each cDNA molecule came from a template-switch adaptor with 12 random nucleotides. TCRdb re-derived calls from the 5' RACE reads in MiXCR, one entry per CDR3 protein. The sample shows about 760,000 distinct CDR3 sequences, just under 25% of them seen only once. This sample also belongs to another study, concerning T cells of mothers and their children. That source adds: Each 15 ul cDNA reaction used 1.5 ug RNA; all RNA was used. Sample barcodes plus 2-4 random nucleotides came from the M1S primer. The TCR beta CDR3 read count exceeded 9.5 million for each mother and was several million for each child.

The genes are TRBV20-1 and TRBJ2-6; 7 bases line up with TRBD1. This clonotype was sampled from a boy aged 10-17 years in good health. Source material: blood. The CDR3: CSASTGLQPTGANVLTF. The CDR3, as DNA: TGCAGTGCGTCGACAGGGTTGCAGCCAACTGGGGCCAACGTCCTGACTTTC.